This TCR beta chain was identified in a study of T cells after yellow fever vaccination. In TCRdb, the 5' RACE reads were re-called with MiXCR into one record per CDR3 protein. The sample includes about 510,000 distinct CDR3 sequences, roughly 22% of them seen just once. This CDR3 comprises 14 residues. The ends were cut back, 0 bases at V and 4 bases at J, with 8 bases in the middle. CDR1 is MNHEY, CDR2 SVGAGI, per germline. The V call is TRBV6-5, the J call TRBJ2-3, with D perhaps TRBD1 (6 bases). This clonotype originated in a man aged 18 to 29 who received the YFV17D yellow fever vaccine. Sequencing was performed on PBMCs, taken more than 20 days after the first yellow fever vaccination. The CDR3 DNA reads TGTGCCAGCAGTTACTCTAAGGGGGCAGATACGCAGTATTTT. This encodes CASSYSKGADTQYF.